The T cell receptor (beta chain) under discussion was sequenced for a study of T cell repertoires in cytomegalovirus infection. Study-wide context: Public TCR beta signatures indicated both CMV infection and matching HLA type.

The table lists this clonotype with many counts. Its target is unknown. The germline gives CDR1 SGHTA, CDR2 FQGNSA. The length of the CDR3 is 11 residues. With 7 bases removed from V and 5 bases from J, the gap between germline ends came to 9 bases. Study results and limitations: Based on cumulative public TCR beta family frequency, carriers of CMV plus the relevant HLA were identified.

A single record per CDR3 protein comes from TCRdb applying MiXCR to the reads. The data hold some 220,000 distinct CDR3 sequences, with 9% to 15% observed a single time. V and J are TRBV7-2 and TRBJ2-7; perhaps TRBD1 as D (6 bases). Sequenced: PBMCs. The sequence came from a human donor in good health (CMV status not recorded). Some clones in this sample may be carry-over from other donors' samples. Written as DNA, the CDR3 is TGTGCCAGCATGGGGGCGAACGAGCAGTACTTC. Translation: CASMGANEQYF.